Listed here are 8 T cell receptor beta chains from one sample, sequenced in a study of cytomegalovirus exposure and HLA in healthy donors. PCR primers comprised 60 Vbeta and 13 Jbeta primers. Repertoires were generated with immunoSEQ multiplex PCR, while TCRdb's copy carries only in-frame clones and drops some. The profile shows 100,000 to 150,000 clones, under 85% of them singletons. Sequenced: PBMCs. These receptors came from a woman in her 50s in good health and CMV-seropositive.

The rearrangement links TRBV7-2 to TRBJ2-1; 8 nucleotides match TRBD2. The J segment lost 8 bases and the V segment lost 2 bases, leaving 2 bases of the junction unmatched. Germline CDR1 reads SGHTA; CDR2 reads FQGNSA. The CDR3 sequence is 13 residues long. The CDR3 DNA sequence: TGTGCCAGCAGCTTACGGGGGGGAGATGAGCAGTTCTTC. This encodes CASSLRGGDEQFF.

The J gene is TRBJ1-3, the V gene TRBV2; 7 bases match TRBD1. The CDR3 is made up of 14 amino acids. The ends lost 5 bases at V and 1 base at J; junction bases unmatched: 2. Germline V CDR1 and CDR2: SNHLY, FYNNEI. CDR3 in DNA: TGTGCCAGCAGTCTGGACAGGTCTGGAAACACCATATATTTT. It is translated as CASSLDRSGNTIYF.

The chain has TRBV6-6 and TRBJ1-2; no firm D call. Trimming stripped 7 bases from V and 4 bases from J, with 13 bases between. Germline V gene sequence: CDR1 MNHNY, CDR2 SVGAGI (reference sequence). The CDR3 totals 13 residues. Written as DNA, the CDR3 is TGTGCCAGCATCTTCGGGGAGAGCTATGGCTACACCTTC. It codes for CASIFGESYGYTF.

This clone was counted between two and nine times. The gene calls are TRBV2 and TRBJ1-1; D not certain. V was pared by 7 bases and J by 3 bases, with 12 bases between. Germline V gene lookup returns CDR1 SNHLY and CDR2 FYNNEI. The CDR3 consists of 13 residues. CDR3 sequence reads: CASNLRQDTEAFF. The CDR3 DNA follows: TGTGCCAGCAATCTAAGACAAGACACTGAAGCTTTCTTT.

CDR3 sequence (DNA): TGCGCCAGCAGCTTGGCCACCTACACCGGGGCCGGGGAGCTGTTTTTT. The encoded protein is CASSLATYTGAGELFF. V gene TRBV5-1 combines with J gene TRBJ2-2; possibly TRBD2 for D (5 bases). The CDR3 sequence is 16 residues long. The germline V gene encodes CDR1 SGHRS and CDR2 YFSETQ. The V end was cut by 0 bases, the J end by 6 bases, with 15 bases between.

This chain links TRBV27 with TRBJ1-2; D uncertain. This CDR3 contains 13 residues. Germline V gene lookup returns CDR1 MNHEY and CDR2 SMNVEV (reference sequence). The germline V and J ends were trimmed by 0 bases and 4 bases, with 6 bases remaining between them. The CDR3 sequence: CASSLSGSYGYTF. In DNA form, the CDR3 reads TGTGCCAGCAGTTTATCAGGGAGCTATGGCTACACCTTC.

V is TRBV7-3 and J is TRBJ2-1, with TRBD2 matching over 8 bases. The CDR3 is made up of 17 amino acids. Germline V gene lookup returns CDR1 SGHTA and CDR2 FQGTGA. V lost 5 bases, J lost 0 bases, and 9 bases stayed unmatched. The CDR3 DNA reads as TGTGCCAGCAGCCCCTCGGCGGGGGGTTACTCCTACAATGAGCAGTTCTTC. Its protein is CASSPSAGGYSYNEQFF.

This rearrangement joins TRBV5-6 to TRBJ2-7; perhaps TRBD2 as D (6 bases). The germline CDR1 and CDR2 sequences are SGHDT and YYEEEE. This CDR3 contains 15 residues. V lost 0 bases and J 6 bases, leaving 16 bases between the germline ends. The CDR3 DNA reads as TGTGCCAGCAGCTTGGGACAGATCGGGAGCTCCGAGCAGTACTTC. This encodes CASSLGQIGSSEQYF.